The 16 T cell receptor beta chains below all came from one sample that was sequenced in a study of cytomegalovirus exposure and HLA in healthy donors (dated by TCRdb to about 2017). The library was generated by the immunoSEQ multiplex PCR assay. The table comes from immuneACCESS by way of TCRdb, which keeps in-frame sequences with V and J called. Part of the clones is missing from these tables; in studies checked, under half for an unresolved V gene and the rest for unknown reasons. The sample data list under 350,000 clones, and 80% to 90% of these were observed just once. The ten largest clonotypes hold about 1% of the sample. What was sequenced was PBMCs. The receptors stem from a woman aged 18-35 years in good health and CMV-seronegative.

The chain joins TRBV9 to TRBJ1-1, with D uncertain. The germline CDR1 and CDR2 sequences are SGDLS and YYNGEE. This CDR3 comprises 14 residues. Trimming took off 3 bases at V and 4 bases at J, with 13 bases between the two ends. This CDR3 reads CASSAQEARTEAFF. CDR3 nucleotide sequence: TGTGCCAGCAGCGCCCAAGAGGCCCGCACTGAAGCTTTCTTT.

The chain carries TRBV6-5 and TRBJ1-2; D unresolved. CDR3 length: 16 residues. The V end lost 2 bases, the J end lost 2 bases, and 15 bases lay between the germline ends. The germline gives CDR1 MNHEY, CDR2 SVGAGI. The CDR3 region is CASSYTDRDVNYGYTF. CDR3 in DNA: TGTGCCAGCAGTTACACCGATCGGGATGTGAACTATGGCTACACCTTC.

CDR3 sequence: CAWSVLQGVTEAFF. DNA of the CDR3: TGTGCCTGGAGTGTACTTCAGGGGGTCACTGAAGCTTTCTTT. The V call is TRBV30, the J call TRBJ1-1; 7 nucleotides align to TRBD1. Germline-derived CDR1 and CDR2 are GTSNPN and SVGIG (reference sequence). Germline trimming cut 0 bases from V and 4 bases from J; bases unmatched to any gene: 5. The CDR3 runs to 14 residues.

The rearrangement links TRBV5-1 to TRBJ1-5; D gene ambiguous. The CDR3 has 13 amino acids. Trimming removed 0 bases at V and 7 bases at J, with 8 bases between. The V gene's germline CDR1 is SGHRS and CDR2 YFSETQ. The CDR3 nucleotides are TGCGCCAGCAGCTTGGAAGCAGGCCAGCCCCAGCATTTT. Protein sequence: CASSLEAGQPQHF.

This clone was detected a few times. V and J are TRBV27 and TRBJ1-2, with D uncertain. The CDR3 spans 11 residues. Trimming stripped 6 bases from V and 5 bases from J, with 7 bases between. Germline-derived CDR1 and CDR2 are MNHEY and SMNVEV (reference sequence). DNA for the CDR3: TGTGCCAGCAGGGGCCTATATGGCTACACCTTC. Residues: CASRGLYGYTF.

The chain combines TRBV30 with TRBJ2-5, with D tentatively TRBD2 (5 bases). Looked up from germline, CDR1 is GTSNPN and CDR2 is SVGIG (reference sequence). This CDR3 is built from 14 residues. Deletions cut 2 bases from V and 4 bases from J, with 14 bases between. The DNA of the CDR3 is TGTGCCTGGAGTTACGGGATCGCAGCAGAGACCCAGTACTTC. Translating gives CAWSYGIAAETQYF.

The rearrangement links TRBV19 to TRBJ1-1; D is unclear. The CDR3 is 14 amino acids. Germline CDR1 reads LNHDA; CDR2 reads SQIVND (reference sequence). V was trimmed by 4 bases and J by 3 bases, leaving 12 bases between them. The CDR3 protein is CASSRRDPYTEAFF. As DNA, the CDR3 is TGTGCCAGTAGTAGGCGGGATCCATACACTGAAGCTTTCTTT.

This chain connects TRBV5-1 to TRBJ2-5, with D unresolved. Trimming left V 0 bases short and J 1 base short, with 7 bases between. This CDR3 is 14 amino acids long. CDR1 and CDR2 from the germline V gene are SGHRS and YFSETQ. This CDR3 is CASSLEAAQETQYF. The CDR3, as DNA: TGCGCCAGCAGCTTGGAGGCGGCCCAAGAGACCCAGTACTTC.

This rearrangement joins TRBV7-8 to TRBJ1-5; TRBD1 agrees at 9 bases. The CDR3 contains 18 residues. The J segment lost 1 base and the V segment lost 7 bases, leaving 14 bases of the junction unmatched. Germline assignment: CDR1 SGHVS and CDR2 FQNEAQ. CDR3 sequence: CASNSGQGRAKSNQPQHF. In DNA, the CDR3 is TGTGCCAGCAACTCTGGACAGGGGAGGGCGAAAAGCAATCAGCCCCAGCATTTT.

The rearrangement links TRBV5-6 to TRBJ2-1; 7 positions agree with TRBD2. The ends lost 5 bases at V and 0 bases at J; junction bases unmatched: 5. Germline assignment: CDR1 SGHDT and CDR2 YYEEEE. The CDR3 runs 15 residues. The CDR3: CASRDGTISYNEQFF. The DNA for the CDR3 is TGTGCCAGCAGGGACGGGACTATCTCCTACAATGAGCAGTTCTTC.

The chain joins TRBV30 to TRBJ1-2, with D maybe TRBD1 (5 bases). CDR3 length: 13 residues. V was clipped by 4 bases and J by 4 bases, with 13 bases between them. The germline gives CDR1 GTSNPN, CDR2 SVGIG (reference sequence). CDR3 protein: CAWTPGGGYGYTF. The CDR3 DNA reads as TGTGCCTGGACCCCGGGGGGGGGCTATGGCTACACCTTC.

In DNA, the CDR3 is TGTGCCTGGAGTGTACGCCTAGCGGGAGCAAGCGACGAGCAGTACTTC. Translation gives CAWSVRLAGASDEQYF. The chain links TRBV30 to TRBJ2-7, with TRBD2 identical over 10 bases. Germline V gene sequence: CDR1 GTSNPN, CDR2 SVGIG (reference sequence). CDR3 length: 16 amino acids. With V trimmed by 0 bases and J by 5 bases, 10 bases remained unmatched. The complete variable domain, with remaining parts taken from reference TRBV30 and TRBJ2-7, reads SQTIHQWPATLVQPVGSPLSLECTVEGTSNPNLYWYRQAAGRGLQLLFYSVGIGQISSEVPQNLSASRPQDRQFILSSKKLLLSDSGFYLCAWSVRLAGASDEQYFGPGTRLTVT.

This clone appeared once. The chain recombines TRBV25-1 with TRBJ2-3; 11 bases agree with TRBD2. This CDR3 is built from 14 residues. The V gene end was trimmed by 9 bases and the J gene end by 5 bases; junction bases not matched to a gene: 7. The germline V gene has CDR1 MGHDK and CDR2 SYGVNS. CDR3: CASSTSGGRDTQYF. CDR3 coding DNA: TGTGCCAGTTCAACTAGCGGGGGCAGAGATACGCAGTATTTT.

The CDR3 here is CAWSVTGGSFNEQFF. Here the CDR3 DNA reads TGTGCCTGGAGTGTTACAGGGGGCTCTTTCAATGAGCAGTTCTTC. The chain uses TRBV30 and TRBJ2-1; the match to TRBD1 covers 9 bases. Trimming cost V 0 bases and J 6 bases; bases outside gene matches: 6. The germline gives CDR1 GTSNPN, CDR2 SVGIG (reference sequence). The CDR3 extends over 15 amino acids.

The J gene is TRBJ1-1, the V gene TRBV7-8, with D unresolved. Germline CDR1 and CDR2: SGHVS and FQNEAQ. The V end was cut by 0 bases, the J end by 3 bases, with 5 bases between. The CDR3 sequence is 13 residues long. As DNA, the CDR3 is TGTGCCAGCAGCTTAGCTTCGGACACTGAAGCTTTCTTT. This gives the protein CASSLASDTEAFF.

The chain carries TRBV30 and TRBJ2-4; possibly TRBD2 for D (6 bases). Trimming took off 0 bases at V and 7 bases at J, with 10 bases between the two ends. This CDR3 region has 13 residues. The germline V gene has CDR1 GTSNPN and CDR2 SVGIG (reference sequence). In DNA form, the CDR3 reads TGTGCCTGGAGTGTGGGACTGGACAACATTCAGTACTTC. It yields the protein CAWSVGLDNIQYF.